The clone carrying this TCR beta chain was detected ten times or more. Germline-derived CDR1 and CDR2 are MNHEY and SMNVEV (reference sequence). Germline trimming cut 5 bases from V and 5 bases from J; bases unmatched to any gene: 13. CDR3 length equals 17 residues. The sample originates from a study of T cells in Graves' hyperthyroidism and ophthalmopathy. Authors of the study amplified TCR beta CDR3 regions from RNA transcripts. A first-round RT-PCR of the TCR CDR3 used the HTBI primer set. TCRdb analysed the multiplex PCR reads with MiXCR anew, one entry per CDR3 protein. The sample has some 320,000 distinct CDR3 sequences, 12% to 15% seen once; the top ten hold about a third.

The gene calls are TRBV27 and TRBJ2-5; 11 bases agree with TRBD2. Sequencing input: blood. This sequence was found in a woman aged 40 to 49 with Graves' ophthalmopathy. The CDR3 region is CASSPPALAGGRETQYF. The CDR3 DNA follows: TGTGCCAGCAGTCCGCCGGCGCTAGCGGGAGGCAGGGAGACCCAGTACTTC.